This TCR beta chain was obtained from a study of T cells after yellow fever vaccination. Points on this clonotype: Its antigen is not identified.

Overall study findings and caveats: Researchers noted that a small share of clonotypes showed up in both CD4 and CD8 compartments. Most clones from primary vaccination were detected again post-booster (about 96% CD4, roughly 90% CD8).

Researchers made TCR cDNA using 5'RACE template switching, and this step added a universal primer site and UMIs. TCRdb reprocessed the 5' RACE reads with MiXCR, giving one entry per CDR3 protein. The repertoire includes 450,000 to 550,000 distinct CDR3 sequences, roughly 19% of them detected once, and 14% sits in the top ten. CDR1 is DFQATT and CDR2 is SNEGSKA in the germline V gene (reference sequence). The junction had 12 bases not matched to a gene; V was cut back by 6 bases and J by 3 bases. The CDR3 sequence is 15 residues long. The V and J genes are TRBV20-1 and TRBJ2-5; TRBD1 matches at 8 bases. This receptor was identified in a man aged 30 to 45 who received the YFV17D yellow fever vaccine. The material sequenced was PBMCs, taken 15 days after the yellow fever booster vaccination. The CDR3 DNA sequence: TGCAGTGCAGACCCCGGGACAGGACCTAAAGAGACCCAGTACTTC. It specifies CSADPGTGPKETQYF.